The text below deals with one TCR beta chain. The CDR3 totals 13 residues. V was clipped by 3 bases and J by 5 bases, with 10 bases between them. Source study methods: Quantification of nucleated cells was approximated via reference gene primer amplification. The method was immunoSEQ multiplex PCR; TCRdb's version includes in-frame clones alone and lacks a portion of them. D and trimming were read from the DNA, whereas the V and J calls and clone size are those reported in that table. Of tens of thousands of clones in the sample, approximately 80% were seen once. The data were taken from a study of blood T cell repertoires in COVID-19. Study context: Collection of acute and convalescent COVID-19 samples took place in the United States, Italy and Spain. PBMCs, B-cell-depleted T cells, or T cells provided the cDNA or gDNA that made up the material.

The sample was peripheral blood. The rearrangement joins TRBV12-3 or TRBV12-4 to TRBJ2-5; D is ambiguous. The sequence was obtained from a woman in her sixties with acute or convalescent COVID-19. CDR3: CASSFGSTETQYF. The CDR3 DNA reads as TGTGCCAGCAGTTTTGGCAGTACGGAGACCCAGTACTTC.